The clone carrying this T cell receptor beta chain appeared a few times. What it binds is not known. Barcoded TCR alpha and TCR beta cDNA libraries with UMIs came from 5'RACE using constant-segment primers. TCRdb re-derived calls from the 5' RACE reads in MiXCR, one entry per CDR3 protein. The profile shows more than 250,000 distinct CDR3 sequences, 15% to 20% of them singletons. V lost 0 bases and J 7 bases, leaving 16 bases between the germline ends. The CDR3 length is 16 residues. Germline V lookup: CDR1 SGHRS, CDR2 YFSETQ. The data stem from a study of T-cell memory formation after mild COVID-19. Broader study findings: Cross-reactive memory apparently joined, as some responding clones appeared in pre-infection memory.

Sequencing was carried out using PBMCs or a T cell subset sorted from them (not recorded which). The rearrangement uses TRBV5-1 and TRBJ1-4; D is unclear. The sequence came from a man aged 18 to 30 who had mild COVID-19 (a few samples of this study predate the infection). Cell type and time point are not known. This CDR3 is CASSLEEGDPGEKLFF. The CDR3 bases are TGCGCCAGCAGCTTGGAGGAGGGTGACCCAGGTGAAAAACTGTTTTTT.